Included here is one T cell receptor beta chain sequence, with context. This CDR3 spans 15 amino acids. Germline V gives CDR1 GTSNPN, CDR2 SVGIG (reference sequence). Trimming shortened V by 0 bases and J by 6 bases, and 15 bases separated the two germline ends. These data are taken from a study of control samples from healthy donors and cancer patients. Some clones are missing from TCRdb's copy, which holds only in-frame ones; the method was immunoSEQ multiplex PCR. Among about 100,000 clones, more than 75% were seen once, and the ten largest hold approximately 20%. The receptor comes from a woman aged 45 to 65 in good health. The source material was blood. The chain couples TRBV30 to TRBJ1-3; D not certain. The CDR3 bases are TGTGCCTGGAGTGTAGGTGGTGTCCAACCAAACACCATATATTTT. This sequence encodes CAWSVGGVQPNTIYF.